This TCR beta chain was found in a study of blood T cell repertoires in COVID-19. Cohort placement rested on clinical history that participants reported themselves. Source study methods: Amplification from reference gene primers served as the basis for estimated nucleated cell counts. Data came from immunoSEQ multiplex PCR; TCRdb stores just in-frame clones and leaves some out. The V and J calls and the clone size are those of that table, but D and trimming were determined from the DNA. The table shows 350,000 to 550,000 clones, with 87% occurring only once. Germline lookup yields CDR1 MDHEN and CDR2 SYDVKM. The CDR3 has 16 amino acids. V was trimmed by 5 bases and J by 4 bases, leaving 19 bases between them. In this sample, this clone turned up once.

Sequencing was done on a sample of PBMCs or T cells enriched from blood (not recorded which). The receptor comes from a woman aged 18-29 years with acute COVID-19. The chain joins TRBV28 to TRBJ2-3; possibly TRBD2 for D (6 bases). CDR3 DNA: TGTGCCAGCAGTCGCCGACTAGTTGGTTTAGCAGATACGCAGTATTTT. Protein: CASSRRLVGLADTQYF.